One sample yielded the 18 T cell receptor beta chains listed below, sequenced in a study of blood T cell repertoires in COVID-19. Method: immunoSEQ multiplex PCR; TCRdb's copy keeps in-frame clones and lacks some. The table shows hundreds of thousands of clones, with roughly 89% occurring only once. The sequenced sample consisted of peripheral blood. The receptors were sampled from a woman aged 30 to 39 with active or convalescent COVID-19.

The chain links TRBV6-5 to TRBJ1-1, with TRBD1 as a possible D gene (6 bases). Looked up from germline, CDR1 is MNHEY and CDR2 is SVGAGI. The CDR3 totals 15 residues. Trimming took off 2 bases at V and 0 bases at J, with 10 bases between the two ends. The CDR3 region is CASSYRQDLNTEAFF. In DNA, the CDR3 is TGTGCCAGCAGTTACAGACAGGACTTGAACACTGAAGCTTTCTTT.

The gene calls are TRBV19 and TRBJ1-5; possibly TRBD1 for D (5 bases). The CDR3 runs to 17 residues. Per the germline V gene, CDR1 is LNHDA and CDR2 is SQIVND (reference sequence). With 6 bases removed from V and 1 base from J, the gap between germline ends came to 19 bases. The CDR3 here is CASSVHRFDASNQPQHF. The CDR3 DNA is TGTGCCAGTAGCGTCCACAGGTTTGACGCGAGCAATCAGCCCCAGCATTTT. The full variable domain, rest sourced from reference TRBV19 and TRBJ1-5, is DGGITQSPKYLFRKEGQNVTLSCEQNLNHDAMYWYRQDPGQGLRLIYYSQIVNDFQKGDIAEGYSVSREKKESFPLTVTSAQKNPTAFYLCASSVHRFDASNQPQHFGDGTRLSIL.

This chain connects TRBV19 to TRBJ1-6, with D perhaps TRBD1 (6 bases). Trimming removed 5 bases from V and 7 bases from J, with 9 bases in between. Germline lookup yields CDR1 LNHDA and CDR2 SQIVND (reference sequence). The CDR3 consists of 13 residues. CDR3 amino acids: CASSYTGNSPLHF. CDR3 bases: TGTGCCAGTAGTTATACAGGGAATTCACCCCTCCACTTT. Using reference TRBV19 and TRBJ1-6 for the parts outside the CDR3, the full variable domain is DGGITQSPKYLFRKEGQNVTLSCEQNLNHDAMYWYRQDPGQGLRLIYYSQIVNDFQKGDIAEGYSVSREKKESFPLTVTSAQKNPTAFYLCASSYTGNSPLHFGNGTRLTVT.

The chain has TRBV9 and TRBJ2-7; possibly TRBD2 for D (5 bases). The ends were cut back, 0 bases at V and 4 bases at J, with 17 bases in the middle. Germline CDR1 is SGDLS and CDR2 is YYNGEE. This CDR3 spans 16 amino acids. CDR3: CASSVGTSATLYEQYF. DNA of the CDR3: TGTGCCAGCAGCGTAGGGACTTCCGCGACCTTATACGAGCAGTACTTC.

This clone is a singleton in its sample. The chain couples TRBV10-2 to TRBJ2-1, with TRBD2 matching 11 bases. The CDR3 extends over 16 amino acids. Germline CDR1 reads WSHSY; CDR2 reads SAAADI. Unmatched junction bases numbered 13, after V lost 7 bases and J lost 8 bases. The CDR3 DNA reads TGCGCCAGCACCCGACGCACTAGCGGGAGTTGGGATGAGCAGTTCTTC. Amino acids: CASTRRTSGSWDEQFF.

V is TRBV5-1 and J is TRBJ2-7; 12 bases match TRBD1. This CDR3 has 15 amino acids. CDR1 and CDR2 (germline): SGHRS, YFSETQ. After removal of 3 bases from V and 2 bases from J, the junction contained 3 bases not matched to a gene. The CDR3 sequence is CASSSGTGGTYEQYF. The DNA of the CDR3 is TGCGCCAGCAGCTCAGGGACAGGGGGCACCTACGAGCAGTACTTC.

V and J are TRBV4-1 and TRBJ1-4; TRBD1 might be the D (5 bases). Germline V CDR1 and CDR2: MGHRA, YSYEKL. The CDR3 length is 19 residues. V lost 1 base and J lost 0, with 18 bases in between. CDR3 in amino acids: CASSQVRGGDGATNEKLFF. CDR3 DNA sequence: TGCGCCAGCAGCCAAGTTCGAGGCGGGGACGGCGCAACTAATGAAAAACTGTTTTTT.

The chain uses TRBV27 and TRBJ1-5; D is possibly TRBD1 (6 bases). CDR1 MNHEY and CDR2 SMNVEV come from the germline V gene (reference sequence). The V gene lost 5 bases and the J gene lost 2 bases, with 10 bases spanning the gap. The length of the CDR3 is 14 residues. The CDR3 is CASSIQGGNQPQHF. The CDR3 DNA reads TGTGCCAGCAGTATACAGGGCGGCAATCAGCCCCAGCATTTT.

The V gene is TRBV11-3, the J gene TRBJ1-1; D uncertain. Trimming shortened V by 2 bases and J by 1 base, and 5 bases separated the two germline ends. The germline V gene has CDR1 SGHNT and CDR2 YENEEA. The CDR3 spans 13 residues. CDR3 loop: CASSLQWNTEAFF. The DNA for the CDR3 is TGTGCCAGCAGCTTACAGTGGAACACTGAAGCTTTCTTT.

DNA of the CDR3: TGTGCCAGCAGCTTAGATGCGATCACTGAAGCTTTCTTT. The encoded protein is CASSLDAITEAFF. The J gene is TRBJ1-1, the V gene TRBV11-2; D is unresolved. V lost 0 bases and J 4 bases, leaving 6 bases between the germline ends. CDR3 length: 13 residues. CDR1 and CDR2 from the germline V gene are SGHAT and FQNNGV.

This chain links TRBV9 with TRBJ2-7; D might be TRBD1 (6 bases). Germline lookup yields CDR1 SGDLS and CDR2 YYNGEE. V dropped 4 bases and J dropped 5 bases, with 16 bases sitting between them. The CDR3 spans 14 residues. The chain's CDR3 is CASSLTGSPNEQYF. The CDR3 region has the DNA TGTGCCAGCAGCCTAACAGGGTCCCCAAACGAGCAGTACTTC.

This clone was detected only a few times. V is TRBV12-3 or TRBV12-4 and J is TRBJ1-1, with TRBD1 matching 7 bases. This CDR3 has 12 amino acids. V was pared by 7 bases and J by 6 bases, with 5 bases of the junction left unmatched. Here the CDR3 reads CASTGGNPEAFF. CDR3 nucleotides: TGTGCCAGCACAGGGGGAAACCCTGAAGCTTTCTTT.

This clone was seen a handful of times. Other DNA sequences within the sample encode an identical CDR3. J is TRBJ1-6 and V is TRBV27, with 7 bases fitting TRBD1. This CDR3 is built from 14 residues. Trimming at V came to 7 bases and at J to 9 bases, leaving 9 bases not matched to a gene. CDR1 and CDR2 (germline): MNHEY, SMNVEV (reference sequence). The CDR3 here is CASTPRQGVSPLHF. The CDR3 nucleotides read TGTGCCAGCACCCCCCGCCAGGGGGTTTCACCCCTCCACTTT.

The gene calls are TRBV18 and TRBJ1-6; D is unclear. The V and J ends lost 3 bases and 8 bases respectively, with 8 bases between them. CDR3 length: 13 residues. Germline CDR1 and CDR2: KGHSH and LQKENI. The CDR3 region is CASSPLLDSPLHF. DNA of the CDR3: TGTGCCAGCTCACCCTTGTTAGATTCACCCCTCCACTTT.

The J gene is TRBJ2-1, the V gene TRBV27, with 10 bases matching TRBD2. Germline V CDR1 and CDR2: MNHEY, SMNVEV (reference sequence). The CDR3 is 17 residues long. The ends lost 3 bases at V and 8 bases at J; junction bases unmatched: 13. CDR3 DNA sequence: TGTGCCAGCAGTTTCTTGGCGAGCGGGAGGGCCGATGATGAGCAGTTCTTC. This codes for CASSFLASGRADDEQFF.

The CDR3 nucleotides are TGTGCCTGGAGTGTAACAGGGGGGAATCAGCCCCAGCATTTT. It specifies CAWSVTGGNQPQHF. The chain couples TRBV30 to TRBJ1-5; 8 bases agree with TRBD1. With V trimmed by 0 bases and J by 4 bases, 2 bases remained unmatched. The CDR3 spans 14 residues. CDR1 is GTSNPN, CDR2 SVGIG, per germline (reference sequence). Variable domain in full (rest from reference TRBV30 and TRBJ1-5): SQTIHQWPATLVQPVGSPLSLECTVEGTSNPNLYWYRQAAGRGLQLLFYSVGIGQISSEVPQNLSASRPQDRQFILSSKKLLLSDSGFYLCAWSVTGGNQPQHFGDGTRLSIL.

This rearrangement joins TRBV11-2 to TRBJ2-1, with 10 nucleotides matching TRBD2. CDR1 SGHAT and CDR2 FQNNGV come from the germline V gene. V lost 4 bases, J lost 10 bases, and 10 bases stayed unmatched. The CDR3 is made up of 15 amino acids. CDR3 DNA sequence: TGTGCCAGCAGCTCAGCGGGGGGGCAGGTTTCGGAGCAGTTCTTC. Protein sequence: CASSSAGGQVSEQFF.

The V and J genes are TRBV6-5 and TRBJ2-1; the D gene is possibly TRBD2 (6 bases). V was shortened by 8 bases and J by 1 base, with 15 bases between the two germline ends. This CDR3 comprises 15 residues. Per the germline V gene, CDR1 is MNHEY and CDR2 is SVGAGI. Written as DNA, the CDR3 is TGTGCCAGCTTAAGGGAGGCCACGTCCTACAATGAGCAGTTCTTC. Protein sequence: CASLREATSYNEQFF.